This TCR beta chain was recorded in a study of T cells in Graves' hyperthyroidism and ophthalmopathy. Overall study: Before treatment of any kind, peripheral blood was taken at initial diagnosis. Study observations and caveats: Most expanded thyroid clonotypes above 0.001 recurred in blood.

RNA transcripts provided the source from which TCR beta CDR3 regions were amplified. TCR CDR3 underwent first-round RT-PCR with the HTBI primer set. TCRdb re-analysed the multiplex PCR reads in MiXCR, keeping a single row per CDR3 protein. Of about half a million distinct CDR3 sequences in the sample, roughly a quarter were seen once. Germline lookup yields CDR1 MNHEY and CDR2 SVGAGI. The CDR3 has 13 amino acids. The V gene lost 2 bases and the J gene lost 4 bases, with 5 bases spanning the gap. This clonotype was picked up many times. Antigen specificity is unknown. This clonotype was sampled from a woman aged 30 to 39 with Graves' ophthalmopathy. The V gene is TRBV6-5, the J gene TRBJ2-2; D gene uncertain. The sequencing input was blood. Written as DNA, the CDR3 is TGTGCCAGCAGTTACGGAGTCACCGGGGAGCTGTTTTTT. This sequence encodes CASSYGVTGELFF.